A single sample is the source of the 22 T cell receptor beta chains below, sequenced in a study of human T cells and chemical hapten exposure. Time point: patch test 1, 2 weeks after DPC sensitization. The treatment here: therapeutic diphenylcyclopropenone sensitization with weekly scalp DPC. TCRdb re-analysed the RACE reads in MiXCR, keeping a single row per CDR3 protein. The sample yields about 83,000 distinct CDR3 sequences, around 7% seen once. Material: whole blood, obtained in connection with sensitization to the hapten diphenylcyclopropenone (DPC). These receptors all stem from a woman aged 25-40 years with alopecia areata. Some clones in this sample may be carry-over from other donors' samples.

V is TRBV12-3 or TRBV12-4 and J is TRBJ1-3; D gene uncertain. This CDR3 region has 16 residues. Trimming pared 4 bases from V and 6 bases from J, leaving 19 bases between. The CDR3, as DNA: TGTGCCAGCAGTTCTTTTGCCTCCGCCGCAGTAAACACCATATATTTT. Its translation is CASSSFASAAVNTIYF.

Only a few counts were recorded for this clonotype. The chain links TRBV3-1 to TRBJ1-1; D is unclear. The germline V and J ends were trimmed by 0 bases and 5 bases, with 10 bases remaining between them. This CDR3 has 14 amino acids. Germline V gene data show CDR1 as LGHDT and CDR2 as YNNKEL (reference sequence). CDR3 in amino acids: CASSQDDSGTEAFF. The CDR3 nucleotides are TGTGCCAGCAGCCAAGACGATTCGGGGACTGAAGCTTTCTTT. The full variable domain, with the rest looked up from reference TRBV3-1 and TRBJ1-1, is DTAVSQTPKYLVTQMGNDKSIKCEQNLGHDTMYWYKQDSKKFLKIMFSYNNKELIINETVPNRFSPKSPDKAHLNLHINSLELGDSAVYFCASSQDDSGTEAFFGQGTRLTVV.

Only a few counts were recorded for this clonotype. V usage is TRBV25-1 and J usage is TRBJ2-6; 7 bases fit TRBD2. Unmatched junction bases numbered 6, after V lost 1 base and J lost 3 bases. The V gene's germline CDR1 is MGHDK and CDR2 SYGVNS. The CDR3 is made up of 17 amino acids. Written as DNA, the CDR3 is TGTGCCAGCAGTGAATGGGGAGGGGAAGGTGGGGCCAACGTCCTGACTTTC. As protein: CASSEWGGEGGANVLTF.

This clonotype was picked up a small number of times. The chain employs TRBV5-1 and TRBJ2-1; 9 nucleotides align to TRBD1. The CDR3 loop spans 12 amino acids. With V trimmed by 4 bases and J by 7 bases, 0 bases remained unmatched. Germline values: CDR1 SGHRS, CDR2 YFSETQ. The CDR3 bases are TGCGCCAGCAGCGACAGGGGGAATGAGCAGTTCTTC. Encoded protein: CASSDRGNEQFF.

This clonotype was seen ten or more times. This sequence joins TRBV20-1 and TRBJ1-4, with no clear D. Germline values: CDR1 DFQATT, CDR2 SNEGSKA (reference sequence). The CDR3 is 14 amino acids. V was cut by 5 bases and J by 8 bases, with 18 bases left in between. The CDR3, as DNA: TGCAGTGCTTTCCTCGCAGAGGTGGGAGAAAAACTGTTTTTT. Translation: CSAFLAEVGEKLFF.

This clonotype was seen a few times. The V gene is TRBV7-9, the J gene TRBJ1-1; D ambiguous. The germline V gene encodes CDR1 SEHNR and CDR2 FQNEAQ (reference sequence). This CDR3 contains 12 residues. The V end lost 2 bases, the J end lost 9 bases, and 10 bases lay between the germline ends. CDR3: CASSLSGRKAFF. In DNA, the CDR3 is TGTGCCAGCAGCTTATCCGGCCGTAAAGCTTTCTTT.

In its sample, this clonotype was seen many times. This chain links TRBV6-6 with TRBJ1-5, with a tentative D call TRBD1 (5 bases). Germline CDR1 and CDR2: MNHNY and SVGAGI (reference sequence). Trimming shortened V by 2 bases and J by 4 bases, and 15 bases separated the two germline ends. The CDR3 is made up of 16 amino acids. The CDR3 reads CASSYGLGDLNQPQHF. Here the CDR3 DNA reads TGTGCCAGCAGTTACGGTTTAGGGGACCTTAATCAGCCCCAGCATTTT.

In this sample, this clonotype turned up many times. The chain uses TRBV1 and TRBJ1-6; the table's D call, TRBD1, has no DNA check behind it. TRBV1 corresponds to a pseudogene. The CDR3 totals 16 residues. The CDR3 spells CTSSQTAGTGDSPLHF. In nucleotides, the CDR3 is TGCACCAGCAGCCAAACTGCGGGGACAGGGGATTCACCCCTCCACTTT.

This clonotype has just a few counts. The V call is TRBV5-5, the J call TRBJ2-5; 11 nucleotides match TRBD2. Trimming cost V 4 bases and J 5 bases; bases outside gene matches: 13. This CDR3 comprises 17 residues. Looked up from germline, CDR1 is SGHKS and CDR2 is YYEKEE (reference sequence). The CDR3 sequence: CASSQELAGAEGETQYF. The CDR3 DNA is TGTGCCAGCAGCCAAGAACTAGCGGGGGCCGAAGGGGAGACCCAGTACTTC.

The rearrangement links TRBV12-3 or TRBV12-4 to TRBJ1-1; possibly TRBD1 for D (5 bases). The V end lost 1 base, the J end lost 5 bases, and 11 bases lay between the germline ends. The CDR3 extends over 14 amino acids. CDR3 coding DNA: TGTGCCAGCAGTTTAGTCGGTCAGGGTACTGAAGCTTTCTTT. Encoded protein: CASSLVGQGTEAFF.

In its sample, this clonotype was seen a few times. The CDR3 DNA is TGTGCCAGCAGTCCTCAGACAAGCACAGAGACCCAGTACTTC. This sequence encodes CASSPQTSTETQYF. V is TRBV7-9 and J is TRBJ2-5, with unresolved D. The CDR3 length is 14 residues. V was trimmed by 6 bases and J by 4 bases, leaving 15 bases between them. The V gene's germline CDR1 is SEHNR and CDR2 FQNEAQ (reference sequence). Full variable domain (missing parts from reference TRBV7-9 and TRBJ2-5): DTGVSQNPRHKITKRGQNVTFRCDPISEHNRLYWYRQTLGQGPEFLTYFQNEAQLEKSRLLSDRFSAERPKGSFSTLEIQRTEQGDSAMYLCASSPQTSTETQYFGPGTRLLVL.

With respect to this clonotype: A much larger clone is a single base away; this may be a read error. The CDR3 DNA sequence: TGCAGTGTTAGACCCGAAGTGAACACTGAAGCTTTCTTT. As protein: CSVRPEVNTEAFF. This chain links TRBV20-1 with TRBJ1-1, with no clear D. The CDR3 covers 13 residues. Germline CDR1 is DFQATT and CDR2 is SNEGSKA (reference sequence).

About this clonotype: A much larger clonotype is one base distant, so this may be a read error. V gene TRBV18 combines with J gene TRBJ1-2; TRBD1 aligns across 8 bases. This CDR3 has 13 amino acids. The V gene's germline CDR1 is KGHSH and CDR2 LQKENI. After removal of 8 bases from V and 6 bases from J, the junction contained 8 bases not matched to a gene. The CDR3 DNA sequence: TGTGCCAGCCCGCCTGGACAGGGTAATGGCTACACCTTC. It specifies CASPPGQGNGYTF. Drawing the rest from reference TRBV18 and TRBJ1-2, the complete variable domain is NAGVMQNPRHLVRRRGQEARLRCSPMKGHSHVYWYRQLPEEGLKFMVYLQKENIIDESGMPKERFSAEFPKEGPSILRIQQVVRGDSAAYFCASPPGQGNGYTFGSGTRLTVV.

In its sample, this clonotype was seen many times. The rearrangement joins TRBV29-1 to TRBJ1-1, with D maybe TRBD1 (5 bases). The V gene lost 3 bases and the J gene lost 4 bases, with 15 bases spanning the gap. In germline, CDR1 is SQVTM, CDR2 ANQGSEA. The CDR3 contains 14 residues. As DNA, the CDR3 is TGCAGCGTTGAGAGTCGGGAGGGACCCACTGAAGCTTTCTTT. It translates to CSVESREGPTEAFF.

This clonotype has a count of ten or more. The chain carries TRBV5-4 and TRBJ1-2; TRBD1 is a possible D gene (6 bases). The CDR3 sequence is 12 residues long. Germline CDR1 reads SGHNT; CDR2 reads YYREEE (reference sequence). The V gene lost 1 base and the J gene lost 7 bases, with 8 bases spanning the gap. The CDR3 bases are TGTGCCAGCAGCTTGACAGGGATTGGCTACACCTTC. Amino acid sequence: CASSLTGIGYTF.

This clonotype was counted at least ten times. The chain carries TRBV20-1 and TRBJ1-1; no clear D gene. Germline V lookup: CDR1 DFQATT, CDR2 SNEGSKA (reference sequence). The CDR3 extends over 14 amino acids. V was shortened by 0 bases and J by 1 base, with 9 bases between the two germline ends. CDR3 sequence: CSARDPGRNTEAFF. The CDR3 bases are TGCAGTGCTAGAGATCCCGGCAGGAACACTGAAGCTTTCTTT.

Only a few counts were recorded for this clonotype. The rearrangement uses TRBV7-8 and TRBJ2-5; 9 positions match TRBD2. This CDR3 region has 15 residues. Germline V gene lookup returns CDR1 SGHVS and CDR2 FQNEAQ. V shed 6 bases, J shed 0 bases, and the junction held 5 bases outside the gene matches. The CDR3 coding sequence is TGTGCCAGCAGTTCAATAGCGGGGGACCAAGAGACCCAGTACTTC. It encodes CASSSIAGDQETQYF.

This clonotype was detected ten times or more. The gene calls are TRBV7-2 and TRBJ1-1; D call uncertain. There are 13 residues in the CDR3. V gave up 0 bases and J gave up 6 bases, with 8 bases separating them. CDR1 and CDR2 (germline): SGHTA, FQGNSA. The CDR3 protein is CASSLALNAEAFF. DNA for the CDR3: TGTGCCAGCAGCTTAGCGTTAAACGCTGAAGCTTTCTTT.

This sequence joins TRBV25-1 and TRBJ1-2; D uncertain. Trimming removed 6 bases from V and 4 bases from J, with 12 bases in between. The CDR3 runs 13 residues. Germline values: CDR1 MGHDK, CDR2 SYGVNS. The CDR3 loop is CASRDPRLYGYTF. As DNA, the CDR3 is TGTGCCAGCAGGGACCCCAGACTCTATGGCTACACCTTC.

This clonotype appeared many times. The V gene is TRBV12-3 or TRBV12-4, the J gene TRBJ1-5; no clear D. V was trimmed by 5 bases and J by 1 base, leaving 3 bases between them. The CDR3 is 12 amino acids. The CDR3 region is CASSPSNQPQHF. CDR3 nucleotides: TGTGCCAGCAGTCCCAGCAATCAGCCCCAGCATTTT.

The J gene is TRBJ1-4, the V gene TRBV7-9, with D perhaps TRBD1 (5 bases). Trimming removed 3 bases at V and 6 bases at J, with 17 bases between. The V gene's germline CDR1 is SEHNR and CDR2 FQNEAQ (reference sequence). CDR3 size: 16 residues. CDR3 nucleotide sequence: TGTGCCAGCAGCTTTTTAGTAAAAGGGGCAGATGAAAAACTGTTTTTT. It encodes CASSFLVKGADEKLFF.

This clonotype was observed at least ten times. This rearrangement joins TRBV20-1 to TRBJ2-1, with 10 positions matching TRBD1. Germline V gene sequence: CDR1 DFQATT, CDR2 SNEGSKA (reference sequence). The CDR3 runs to 14 residues. V trimming: 2 bases; J trimming: 9 bases; junction bases outside the gene matches: 7. CDR3 sequence: CSARSGTGAREQFF. DNA of the CDR3: TGCAGTGCTAGATCGGGGACAGGGGCCCGTGAGCAGTTCTTC.